Reported below is one T cell receptor beta chain. Its antigen remains unknown. This entry is derived from a study of cytomegalovirus exposure and HLA in healthy donors. The germline V gene encodes CDR1 SGDLS and CDR2 YYNGEE. The J segment lost 4 bases and the V segment lost 2 bases, leaving 9 bases of the junction unmatched. The CDR3 extends over 16 amino acids. Whole-study results and caveats: Researchers reported in a later analysis that a missense DCLRE1C variant was tied to TCR beta V- and J-gene trimming. Productive rates of about 87% or about 30% were seen for most TCR beta V segments in an earlier analysis.

60 Vbeta and 13 Jbeta primers were used in PCR. In the authors' workflow: In a later analysis, of approximately 81 million unique beta chains, around 11 million appeared in at least two donors. Data came from immunoSEQ multiplex PCR; TCRdb stores just in-frame clones and leaves some out. The DNA gave D and trimming, while V, J and clone size come from that table. This table holds about 160,000 clones, approximately 72% found once. Sample: PBMCs. The chain has TRBV9 and TRBJ1-1; 9 bases are a match to TRBD1. The source is a man in his forties in good health and CMV-seropositive. The CDR3 is CASSVGQGAWGTEAFF. CDR3 DNA sequence: TGTGCCAGCAGCGTGGGACAGGGCGCTTGGGGCACTGAAGCTTTCTTT.